This T cell receptor (beta chain) stems from a study of CD8 T cells in ankylosing spondylitis. Findings and caveats of the study: Matched ankylosing spondylitis synovial fluid reportedly contained a significantly enriched population of disease-linked clones. Blood of patients with ankylosing spondylitis appeared to be characterized by a TCR beta motif of roughly eight highly homologous variants.

A remark on this clonotype: Its antigen is still unknown.

TCRdb re-called the 5' RACE reads with MiXCR, one entry per CDR3 protein. Of roughly 700,000 distinct CDR3 sequences detected, under 20% appear once; the ten largest clones hold about 20%. V was pared by 1 base and J by 4 bases, with 16 bases between. Germline values: CDR1 KGHSH, CDR2 LQKENI. This CDR3 region has 16 residues. This receptor was obtained from a male donor with ankylosing spondylitis. Specimen: blood, either unsorted or a sorted T cell fraction (not recorded which). The J gene is TRBJ1-1, the V gene TRBV18, with D perhaps matching TRBD1 (5 bases). The CDR3 here is CASSPQGPQSGTEAFF. DNA of the CDR3: TGTGCCAGCTCACCACAGGGACCCCAATCGGGCACTGAAGCTTTCTTT.